This TCR beta chain was sequenced during a study of OX40 agonist ivuxolimab in advanced cancers. TCRdb keeps only in-frame clones here, not all; method: immunoSEQ multiplex PCR. Of more than 15,000 clones in the sample, roughly 70% are singletons; the top ten hold 20% to 30%. CDR1 and CDR2 (germline): SGHAT, FQNNGV. V was pared by 3 bases and J by 6 bases, with 9 bases between. The CDR3 consists of 13 residues. The material sequenced was CD4+ or CD8+ T cells sorted from blood, taken in a trial of the OX40 agonist ivuxolimab. This clonotype was sampled from an adult with an advanced solid tumor such as melanoma, head and neck, liver or kidney cancer. The gene calls are TRBV11-2 and TRBJ2-1, with D tentatively TRBD1 (5 bases). CDR3 sequence: CASSFGGANEQFF. The DNA of the CDR3 is TGTGCCAGCAGCTTCGGTGGGGCCAATGAGCAGTTCTTC.